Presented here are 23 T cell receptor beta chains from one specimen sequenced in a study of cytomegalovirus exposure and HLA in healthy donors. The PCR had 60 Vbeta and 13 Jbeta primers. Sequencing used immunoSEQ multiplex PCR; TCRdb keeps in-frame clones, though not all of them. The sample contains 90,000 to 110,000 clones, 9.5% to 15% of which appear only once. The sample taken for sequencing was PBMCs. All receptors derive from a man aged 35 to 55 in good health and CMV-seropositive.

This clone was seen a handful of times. The CDR3 DNA sequence: TGCGCCAGCAGCTTGCGCGGTGGCCTTAGCTCCTACAATGAGCAGTTCTTC. Residues: CASSLRGGLSSYNEQFF. This chain links TRBV5-1 with TRBJ2-1; D not resolved. This CDR3 has 17 amino acids. Deletions cut 1 base from V and 0 bases from J, with 14 bases between. Germline V lookup: CDR1 SGHRS, CDR2 YFSETQ.

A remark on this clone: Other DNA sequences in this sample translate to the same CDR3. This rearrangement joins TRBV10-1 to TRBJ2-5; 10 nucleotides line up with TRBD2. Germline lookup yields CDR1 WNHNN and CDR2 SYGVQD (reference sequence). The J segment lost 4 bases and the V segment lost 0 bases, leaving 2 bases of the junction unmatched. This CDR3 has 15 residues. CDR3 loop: CASSESPSGRETQYF. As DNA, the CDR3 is TGCGCCAGCAGTGAGTCGCCTAGCGGGAGAGAGACCCAGTACTTC.

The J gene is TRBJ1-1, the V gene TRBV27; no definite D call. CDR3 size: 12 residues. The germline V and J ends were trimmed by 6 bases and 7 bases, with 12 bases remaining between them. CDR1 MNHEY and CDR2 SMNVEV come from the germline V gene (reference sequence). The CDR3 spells CASRGTSHEAFF. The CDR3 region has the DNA TGTGCCAGCAGGGGCACGTCCCATGAAGCTTTCTTT.

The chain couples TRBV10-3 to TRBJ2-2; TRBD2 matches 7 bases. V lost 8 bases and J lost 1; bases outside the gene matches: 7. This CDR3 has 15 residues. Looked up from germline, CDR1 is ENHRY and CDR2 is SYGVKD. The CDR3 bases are TGTGCCATCTCACGGGGCGGGGGGAACACCGGGGAGCTGTTTTTT. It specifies CAISRGGGNTGELFF.

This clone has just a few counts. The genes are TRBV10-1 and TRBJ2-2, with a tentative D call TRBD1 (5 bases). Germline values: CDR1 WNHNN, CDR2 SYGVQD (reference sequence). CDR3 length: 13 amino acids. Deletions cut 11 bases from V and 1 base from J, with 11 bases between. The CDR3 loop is CAGAWLNTGELFF. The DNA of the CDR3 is TGCGCCGGGGCGTGGTTGAACACCGGGGAGCTGTTTTTT.

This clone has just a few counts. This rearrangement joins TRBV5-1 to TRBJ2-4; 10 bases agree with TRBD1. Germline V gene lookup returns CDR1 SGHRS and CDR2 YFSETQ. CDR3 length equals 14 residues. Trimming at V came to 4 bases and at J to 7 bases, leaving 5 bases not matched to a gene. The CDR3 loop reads CASSGGTGANIQYF. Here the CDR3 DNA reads TGCGCCAGCAGCGGGGGGACAGGGGCCAACATTCAGTACTTC. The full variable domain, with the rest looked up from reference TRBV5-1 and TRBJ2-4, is KAGVTQTPRYLIKTRGQQVTLSCSPISGHRSVSWYQQTPGQGLQFLFEYFSETQRNKGNFPGRFSGRQFSNSRSEMNVSTLELGDSALYLCASSGGTGANIQYFGAGTRLSVL.

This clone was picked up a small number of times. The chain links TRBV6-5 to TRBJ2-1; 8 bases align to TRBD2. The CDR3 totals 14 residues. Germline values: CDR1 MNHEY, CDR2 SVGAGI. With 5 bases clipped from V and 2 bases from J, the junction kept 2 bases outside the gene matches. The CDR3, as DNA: TGTGCCAGCAGTATAGCGGGACCCTACAATGAGCAGTTCTTC. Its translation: CASSIAGPYNEQFF.

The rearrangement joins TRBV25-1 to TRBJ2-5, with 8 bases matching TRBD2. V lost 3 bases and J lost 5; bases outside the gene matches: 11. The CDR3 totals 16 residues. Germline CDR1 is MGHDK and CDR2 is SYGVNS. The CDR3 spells CASSEGRAAGAETQYF. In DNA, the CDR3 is TGTGCCAGCAGTGAGGGCAGGGCAGCGGGAGCGGAGACCCAGTACTTC. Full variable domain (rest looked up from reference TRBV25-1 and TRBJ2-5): EADIYQTPRYLVIGTGKKITLECSQTMGHDKMYWYQQDPGMELHLIHYSYGVNSTEKGDLSSESTVSRIRTEHFPLTLESARPSHTSQYLCASSEGRAAGAETQYFGPGTRLLVL.

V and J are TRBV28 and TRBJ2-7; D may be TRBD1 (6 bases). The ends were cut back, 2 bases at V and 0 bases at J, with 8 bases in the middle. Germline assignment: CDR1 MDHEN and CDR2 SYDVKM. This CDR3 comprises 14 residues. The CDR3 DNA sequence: TGTGCCAGCAGTTTAGAGACAGGCTCCTACGAGCAGTACTTC. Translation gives CASSLETGSYEQYF. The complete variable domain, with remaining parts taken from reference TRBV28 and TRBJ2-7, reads DVKVTQSSRYLVKRTGEKVFLECVQDMDHENMFWYRQDPGLGLRLIYFSYDVKMKEKGDIPEGYSVSREKKERFSLILESASTNQTSMYLCASSLETGSYEQYFGPGTRLTVT.

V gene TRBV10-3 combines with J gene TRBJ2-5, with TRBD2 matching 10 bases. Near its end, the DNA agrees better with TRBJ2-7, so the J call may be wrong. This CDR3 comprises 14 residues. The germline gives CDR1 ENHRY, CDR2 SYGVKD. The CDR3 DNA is TGTGCCATCACAAGACTAGCGGGCTCCTACGAGCAGTACTTC. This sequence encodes CAITRLAGSYEQYF.

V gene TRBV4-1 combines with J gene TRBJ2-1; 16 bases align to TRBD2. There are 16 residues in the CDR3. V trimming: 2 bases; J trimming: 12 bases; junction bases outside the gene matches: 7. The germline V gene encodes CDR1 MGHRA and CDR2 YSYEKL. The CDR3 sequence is CASSQFGGLAGGSQFF. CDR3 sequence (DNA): TGCGCCAGCAGCCAATTCGGGGGACTAGCGGGAGGGTCGCAGTTCTTC.

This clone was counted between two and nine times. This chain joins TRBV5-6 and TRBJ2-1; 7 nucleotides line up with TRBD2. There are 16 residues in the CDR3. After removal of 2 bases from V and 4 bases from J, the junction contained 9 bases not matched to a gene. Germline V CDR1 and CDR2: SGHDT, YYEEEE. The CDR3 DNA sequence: TGTGCCAGCAGCTTAGCCCGAGCGGGATCGTACAATGAGCAGTTCTTC. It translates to CASSLARAGSYNEQFF. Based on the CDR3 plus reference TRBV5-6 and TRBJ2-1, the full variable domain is DAGVTQSPTHLIKTRGQQVTLRCSPKSGHDTVSWYQQALGQGPQFIFQYYEEEERQRGNFPDRFSGHQFPNYSSELNVNALLLGDSALYLCASSLARAGSYNEQFFGPGTRLTVL.

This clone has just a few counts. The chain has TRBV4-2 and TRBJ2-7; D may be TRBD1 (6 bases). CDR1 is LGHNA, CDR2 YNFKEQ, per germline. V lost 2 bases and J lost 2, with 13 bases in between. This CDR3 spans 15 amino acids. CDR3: CASSQRGTGTYEQYF. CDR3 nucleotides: TGTGCCAGCAGCCAACGGGGCACAGGGACCTACGAGCAGTACTTC.

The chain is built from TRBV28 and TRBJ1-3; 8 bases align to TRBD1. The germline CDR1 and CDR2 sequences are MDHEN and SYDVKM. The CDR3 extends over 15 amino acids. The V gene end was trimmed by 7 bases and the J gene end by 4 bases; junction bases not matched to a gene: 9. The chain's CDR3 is CASKLNTGGGNTIYF. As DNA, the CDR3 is TGTGCCAGCAAACTGAATACAGGGGGGGGAAACACCATATATTTT. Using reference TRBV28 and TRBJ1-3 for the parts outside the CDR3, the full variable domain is DVKVTQSSRYLVKRTGEKVFLECVQDMDHENMFWYRQDPGLGLRLIYFSYDVKMKEKGDIPEGYSVSREKKERFSLILESASTNQTSMYLCASKLNTGGGNTIYFGEGSWLTVV.

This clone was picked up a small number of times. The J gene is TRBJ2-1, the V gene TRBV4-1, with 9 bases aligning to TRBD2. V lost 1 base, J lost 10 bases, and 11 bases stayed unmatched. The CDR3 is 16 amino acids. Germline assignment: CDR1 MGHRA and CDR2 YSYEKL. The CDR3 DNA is TGCGCCAGCAGCCAAGGAGCTAATAGCGGGAGCTGGGAGCAGTTCTTC. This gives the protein CASSQGANSGSWEQFF.

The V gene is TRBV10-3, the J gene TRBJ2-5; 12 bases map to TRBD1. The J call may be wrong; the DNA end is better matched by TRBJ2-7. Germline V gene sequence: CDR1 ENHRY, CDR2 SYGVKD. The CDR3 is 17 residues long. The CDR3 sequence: CAISELTPGQGAYEQYF. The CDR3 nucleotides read TGTGCCATCAGTGAGCTCACGCCGGGACAGGGGGCGTACGAGCAGTACTTC.

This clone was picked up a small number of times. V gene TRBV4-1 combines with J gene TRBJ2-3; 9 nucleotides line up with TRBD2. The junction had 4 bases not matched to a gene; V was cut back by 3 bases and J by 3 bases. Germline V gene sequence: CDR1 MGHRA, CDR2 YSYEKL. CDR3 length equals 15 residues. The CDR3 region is CASSQREGRTDTQYF. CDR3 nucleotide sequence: TGCGCCAGCAGCCAGCGGGAGGGCCGTACAGATACGCAGTATTTT.

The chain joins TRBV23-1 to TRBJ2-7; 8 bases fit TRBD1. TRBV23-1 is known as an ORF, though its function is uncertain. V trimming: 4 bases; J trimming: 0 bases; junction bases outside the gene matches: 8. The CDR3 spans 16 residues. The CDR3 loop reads CASSLRRQGSSYEQYF. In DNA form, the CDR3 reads TGCGCCAGCAGTCTCCGGCGACAGGGGAGCTCCTACGAGCAGTACTTC.

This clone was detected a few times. The CDR3 sequence is CASSYSPLGQVYEQYF. Here the CDR3 DNA reads TGTGCCAGCAGTTACTCTCCCCTAGGACAGGTCTACGAGCAGTACTTC. The chain uses TRBV6-5 and TRBJ2-7; 7 positions match TRBD1. CDR3 length: 16 amino acids. Germline V gene sequence: CDR1 MNHEY, CDR2 SVGAGI. V gave up 0 bases and J gave up 3 bases; unmatched junction bases: 8.

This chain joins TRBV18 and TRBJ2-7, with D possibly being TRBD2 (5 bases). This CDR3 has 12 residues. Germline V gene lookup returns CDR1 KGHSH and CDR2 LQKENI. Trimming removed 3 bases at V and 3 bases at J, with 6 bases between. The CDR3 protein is CASSPGSYEQYF. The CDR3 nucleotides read TGTGCCAGCTCACCGGGGAGCTACGAGCAGTACTTC.

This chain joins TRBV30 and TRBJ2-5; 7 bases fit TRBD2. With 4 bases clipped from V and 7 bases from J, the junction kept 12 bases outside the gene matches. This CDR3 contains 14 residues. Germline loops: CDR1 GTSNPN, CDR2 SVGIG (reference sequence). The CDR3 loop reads CAWTWDPRGGTQYF. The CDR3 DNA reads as TGTGCCTGGACCTGGGACCCTCGCGGGGGGACCCAGTACTTC.

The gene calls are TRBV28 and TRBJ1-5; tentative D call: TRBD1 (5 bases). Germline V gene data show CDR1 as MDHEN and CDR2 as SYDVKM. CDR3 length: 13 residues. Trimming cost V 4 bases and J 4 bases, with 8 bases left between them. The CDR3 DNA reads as TGTGCCAGCAGTTACAGGAATAATCAGCCCCAGCATTTT. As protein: CASSYRNNQPQHF.

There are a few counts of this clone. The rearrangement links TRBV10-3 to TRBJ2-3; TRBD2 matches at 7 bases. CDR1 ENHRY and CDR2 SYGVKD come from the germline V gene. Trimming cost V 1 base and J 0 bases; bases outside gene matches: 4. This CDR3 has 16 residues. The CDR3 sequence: CAISEYGSGSTDTQYF. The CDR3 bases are TGTGCCATCAGTGAGTATGGTAGCGGGAGCACAGATACGCAGTATTTT.